This record concerns one TCR beta chain sequence. Its antigen is not known. This sample stems from a study of OX40 agonist ivuxolimab in advanced cancers. Study-wide results and caveats: At 0.1 to 3.0 mg/kg, clonal expansion of CD4+ and CD8+ blood T cells had occurred by week 6. The authors did not determine the antigen specificity of the expanded peripheral T cells.

Repertoires were generated with immunoSEQ multiplex PCR, while TCRdb's copy carries only in-frame clones and drops some. The sample carries 65,000 to 95,000 clones, 80% to 90% recorded once. Germline CDR1 is SGHDN and CDR2 is FVKESK. The CDR3 length is 17 residues. V shed 0 bases and J shed 0 bases, with 11 bases lying between them. This receptor was taken from an adult with an advanced solid tumor such as melanoma, head and neck, liver or kidney cancer. This rearrangement joins TRBV14 to TRBJ1-4; D is unclear. Specimen: CD4+ or CD8+ T cells sorted from blood, collected in a trial of the OX40 agonist ivuxolimab. This chain's CDR3 is CASSQDVGGPTNEKLFF. The CDR3 DNA follows: TGTGCCAGCAGCCAAGATGTGGGCGGGCCAACTAATGAAAAACTGTTTTTT.